Described below is a single T cell receptor (beta chain) sequence and its context. This CDR3 is 14 amino acids long. The germline gives CDR1 MDHEN, CDR2 SYDVKM. J was trimmed by 6 bases and V by 4 bases; bases with no gene match: 3. The data originate from a study of shared clonotypes between healthy human individuals. The assay was immunoSEQ multiplex PCR, and TCRdb's table has in-frame clones only and misses some. Here the sample spans more than 1,200,000 clones, approximately 98.5% being singletons. The sequence was obtained from a man aged 25 to 45 in good health. Source material: naive CD4+ T cells sorted from blood. Subset specified: CD45RA+ positively selected. This chain connects TRBV28 to TRBJ2-1; 10 positions agree with TRBD2. The DNA of the CDR3 is TGTGCCAGCAGTTCGGGACTAGCGACCAATGAGCAGTTCTTC. Translation: CASSSGLATNEQFF.